This is a list of T cell receptor beta chains from one sample in a study of cytomegalovirus exposure and HLA in healthy donors. Data came from immunoSEQ multiplex PCR; TCRdb stores just in-frame clones and leaves some out. The repertoire holds 150,000 or so clones, with more than 65% as singletons. Sequenced input: PBMCs. These receptors came from a man in his thirties or forties in good health and CMV-seronegative. Each CDR3 is given with its conserved first and last residue. Fields, in order: clone size, V gene, D gene, J gene, CDR3 DNA, CDR3 protein. The D gene is left open where the match is weak. Clone size, where shown, is once, few, many, or a class for clones that have expanded.

clone_size: -
v_call: TRBV29-1
d_call: TRBD2
j_call: TRBJ2-5
cdr3_nt: TGCAGCGGGGGGACTAGCGGGAGGGGTGAGACCCAGTACTTC
cdr3_aa: CSGGTSGRGETQYF

clone_size: -
v_call: TRBV5-6
d_call: -
j_call: TRBJ2-2
cdr3_nt: TGTGCCAGCAAGAGGGGACTGGTCACCGGGGAGCTGTTTTTT
cdr3_aa: CASKRGLVTGELFF

clone_size: few
v_call: TRBV7-8
d_call: -
j_call: TRBJ2-5
cdr3_nt: TGTGCCAGCAGCGACGTAGGGGACCAAGAGACCCAGTACTTC
cdr3_aa: CASSDVGDQETQYF

clone_size: once
v_call: TRBV18
d_call: -
j_call: TRBJ1-2
cdr3_nt: TGTGCCAGCTCACCCAGTATTGCGTTGACGGAGGTCTATGGCTACACCTTC
cdr3_aa: CASSPSIALTEVYGYTF

clone_size: -
v_call: TRBV5-1
d_call: TRBD1
j_call: TRBJ2-5
cdr3_nt: TGCGCCAGCAGCTTGGAGGCAGGGGGCGCGGAGACCCAGTACTTC
cdr3_aa: CASSLEAGGAETQYF

clone_size: -
v_call: TRBV5-5
d_call: -
j_call: TRBJ2-5
cdr3_nt: TGTGCCAGCAGAAATCCGGGACAAGATCAAGAGACCCAGTACTTC
cdr3_aa: CASRNPGQDQETQYF

clone_size: few
v_call: TRBV19
d_call: -
j_call: TRBJ2-2
cdr3_nt: TGTGCCAGTAGTCTTTTGGGCGGACTTCCCCCCAGGTGGCTGTTTTTT
cdr3_aa: CASSLLGGLPPRWLFF

clone_size: -
v_call: TRBV7-3
d_call: TRBD1
j_call: TRBJ1-1
cdr3_nt: TGTGCCAGCAGCGTCCAGGGGGGCACTGAAGCTTTCTTT
cdr3_aa: CASSVQGGTEAFF

clone_size: -
v_call: TRBV27
d_call: TRBD1
j_call: TRBJ1-1
cdr3_nt: TGTGCCAGCAGTTTCGACAGGGTTAGAACTGAAGCTTTCTTT
cdr3_aa: CASSFDRVRTEAFF

clone_size: -
v_call: TRBV19
d_call: -
j_call: TRBJ1-5
cdr3_nt: TGTGCCAGTAGTCAGGGACTGAATGGGGTGAATAGCAATCAGCCCCAGCATTTT
cdr3_aa: CASSQGLNGVNSNQPQHF

clone_size: -
v_call: TRBV11-3
d_call: -
j_call: TRBJ2-1
cdr3_nt: TGTGCCAGCAGCCAGGACATCCATGAGCAGTTCTTC
cdr3_aa: CASSQDIHEQFF

clone_size: -
v_call: TRBV4-1
d_call: -
j_call: TRBJ1-2
cdr3_nt: TGCGCCAGCAGCCAAGATCATGGGAGAGGGAGCTATGGCTACACCTTC
cdr3_aa: CASSQDHGRGSYGYTF

clone_size: -
v_call: TRBV13
d_call: -
j_call: TRBJ1-4
cdr3_nt: TGTGCCAGCAGGTCCAACAGCCACCCTAATGAAAAACTGTTTTTT
cdr3_aa: CASRSNSHPNEKLFF

clone_size: -
v_call: TRBV27
d_call: -
j_call: TRBJ1-1
cdr3_nt: TGTGCCAGCAGTTTATTTGGGCAGGGGAACACTGAAGCTTTCTTT
cdr3_aa: CASSLFGQGNTEAFF

clone_size: few
v_call: TRBV19
d_call: TRBD1
j_call: TRBJ1-4
cdr3_nt: TGTGCCAGTAGTCCCAGACAGGGATTGTTTAACGAAAAACTGTTTTTT
cdr3_aa: CASSPRQGLFNEKLFF

clone_size: -
v_call: TRBV7-2
d_call: -
j_call: TRBJ1-1
cdr3_nt: TGTGCCAGCGGAGCGTTCTGGGGCCCCCAAGAAGCTTTCTTT
cdr3_aa: CASGAFWGPQEAFF

clone_size: -
v_call: TRBV30
d_call: -
j_call: TRBJ2-7
cdr3_nt: TGTGCCTGGAGTGTCAGGGGACTAAAATCCTACGAGCAGTACTTC
cdr3_aa: CAWSVRGLKSYEQYF

clone_size: once
v_call: TRBV7-8
d_call: TRBD1
j_call: TRBJ2-6
cdr3_nt: TGTGCCAGCAGCTTAGGGACAGGGCTTGGGGCCAACGTCCTGACTTTC
cdr3_aa: CASSLGTGLGANVLTF

clone_size: -
v_call: TRBV2
d_call: TRBD2
j_call: TRBJ2-5
cdr3_nt: TGTGCCAGTGGGGGGGGATGGACCCAGTACTTC
cdr3_aa: CASGGGWTQYF

clone_size: -
v_call: TRBV6-6
d_call: -
j_call: TRBJ2-7
cdr3_nt: TGTGCCAGCAGTCCCTCCCTAGACGAGCAGTACTTC
cdr3_aa: CASSPSLDEQYF

clone_size: -
v_call: TRBV10-3
d_call: TRBD1
j_call: TRBJ2-7
cdr3_nt: TGCGGGACAGGGGATAGGGAGCAGTACTTC
cdr3_aa: CGTGDREQYF

clone_size: -
v_call: TRBV30
d_call: -
j_call: TRBJ2-6
cdr3_nt: TGTGCCTGGATTCGCTTGGGGGCAAACGTCCTGACTTTC
cdr3_aa: CAWIRLGANVLTF

clone_size: -
v_call: TRBV28
d_call: TRBD2
j_call: TRBJ2-7
cdr3_nt: TGTGCCAGCAGTTTTCACGGGACTAGCTCCCACGAGCAGTACTTC
cdr3_aa: CASSFHGTSSHEQYF

clone_size: -
v_call: TRBV28
d_call: -
j_call: TRBJ1-2
cdr3_nt: TGTGCCAGCAGCCCAGGGAATGTTGGCTACACCTTC
cdr3_aa: CASSPGNVGYTF

clone_size: -
v_call: TRBV7-7
d_call: TRBD2
j_call: TRBJ2-7
cdr3_nt: TGTGCTAGCAGCTTAACTAGCGGTGACGAGCAGTACTTC
cdr3_aa: CASSLTSGDEQYF

clone_size: -
v_call: TRBV10-3
d_call: TRBD1
j_call: TRBJ2-3
cdr3_nt: TGTGCCATCAGCGGGGGAGGCCCACCGGGACAGGGGCCAGATACGCAGTATTTT
cdr3_aa: CAISGGGPPGQGPDTQYF

clone_size: -
v_call: TRBV10-1
d_call: TRBD2
j_call: TRBJ2-1
cdr3_nt: TGCGCCAGCAGTGTATATAGCGGGAGCTCCTACAATGAGCAGTTCTTC
cdr3_aa: CASSVYSGSSYNEQFF

clone_size: -
v_call: TRBV5-1
d_call: TRBD1
j_call: TRBJ2-1
cdr3_nt: TGCGCCAGCAGCTTGACAGGGGAGCGGGAGCAGTTCTTC
cdr3_aa: CASSLTGEREQFF

clone_size: -
v_call: TRBV29-1
d_call: TRBD1
j_call: TRBJ2-7
cdr3_nt: TGCAGCGTGTCCCCGACAGGGAACTCCTACGAGCAGTACTTC
cdr3_aa: CSVSPTGNSYEQYF

clone_size: -
v_call: TRBV28
d_call: TRBD1
j_call: TRBJ1-4
cdr3_nt: TGTGCCAGCAGACCTGACAGGGGGACAACTAATGAAAAACTGTTTTTT
cdr3_aa: CASRPDRGTTNEKLFF

clone_size: -
v_call: TRBV11-2
d_call: -
j_call: TRBJ2-7
cdr3_nt: TGTGCCAGCACCCGGGACTCGACATTTTCGGGAGAGCAGTACTTC
cdr3_aa: CASTRDSTFSGEQYF

clone_size: -
v_call: TRBV25-1
d_call: -
j_call: TRBJ2-7
cdr3_nt: TGTGCCAGCAGTGAGGTTAGGGGAATTCTACGCTACGAGCAGTACTTC
cdr3_aa: CASSEVRGILRYEQYF

clone_size: -
v_call: TRBV27
d_call: -
j_call: TRBJ2-7
cdr3_nt: TGTGCCAGCAGCATCCAGGCCTCCCGCGACGAGCAGTACTTC
cdr3_aa: CASSIQASRDEQYF

clone_size: few
v_call: TRBV28
d_call: TRBD1
j_call: TRBJ1-2
cdr3_nt: TGTGCCAGCACCCCAGGGGGCGACTACTATGGCTACACCTTC
cdr3_aa: CASTPGGDYYGYTF

clone_size: few
v_call: TRBV4-3
d_call: TRBD2
j_call: TRBJ2-7
cdr3_nt: TGCGCCAGCAGCTTTCGGGAGGGCCTGAACGAGCAGTACTTC
cdr3_aa: CASSFREGLNEQYF

clone_size: once
v_call: TRBV7-2
d_call: -
j_call: TRBJ2-3
cdr3_nt: TGTGCCAGCAGCGAAGGAGGACGGACGCAGTATTTT
cdr3_aa: CASSEGGRTQYF

clone_size: -
v_call: TRBV4-1
d_call: TRBD1
j_call: TRBJ2-7
cdr3_nt: TGCGCCAGCAGCCACTCTAGGACAGGGTTCTACGAGCAGTACTTC
cdr3_aa: CASSHSRTGFYEQYF

clone_size: -
v_call: TRBV14
d_call: -
j_call: TRBJ2-2
cdr3_nt: TGTGCCAGCAGCCAAGAGTGGGTAGGGGGGCTGTTTTTT
cdr3_aa: CASSQEWVGGLFF

clone_size: once
v_call: TRBV11-3
d_call: -
j_call: TRBJ2-7
cdr3_nt: TGTGCCAGCAGCCTTCGAGGGTTCGGCGAGCAGTACTTC
cdr3_aa: CASSLRGFGEQYF

clone_size: -
v_call: TRBV13
d_call: -
j_call: TRBJ1-1
cdr3_nt: TGTGCCAGCAGCCTACACGCCGAAGAGGGCGCTGAAGCTTTCTTT
cdr3_aa: CASSLHAEEGAEAFF

clone_size: -
v_call: TRBV28
d_call: -
j_call: TRBJ2-7
cdr3_nt: TGTGCCAGCAGTATCGGTCGGGGGTTTCGGTACGAGCAGTACTTC
cdr3_aa: CASSIGRGFRYEQYF

clone_size: -
v_call: TRBV15
d_call: -
j_call: TRBJ2-7
cdr3_nt: TGTGCCACCAGCAGAGCCCCAGGTTTCTACGAGCAGTACTTC
cdr3_aa: CATSRAPGFYEQYF

clone_size: once
v_call: TRBV6-6
d_call: -
j_call: TRBJ2-5
cdr3_nt: TGTGCCAGCAGTTACTCGATGGGGCGAGAAGAGACCCAGTACTTC
cdr3_aa: CASSYSMGREETQYF

clone_size: -
v_call: TRBV6-5
d_call: TRBD1
j_call: TRBJ2-3
cdr3_nt: TGTGCCACGGGGACAGGGGATTTCACAGATACGCAGTATTTT
cdr3_aa: CATGTGDFTDTQYF

clone_size: -
v_call: TRBV6-1
d_call: TRBD1
j_call: TRBJ2-7
cdr3_nt: TGTGCCAGCAGTGTTTCCGTGGGGACAGCGTCCTACGAGCAGTACTTC
cdr3_aa: CASSVSVGTASYEQYF

clone_size: -
v_call: TRBV2
d_call: -
j_call: TRBJ2-5
cdr3_nt: TGTGCCAGCAGCGGCGAGAGACAGCAAGAGACCCAGTACTTC
cdr3_aa: CASSGERQQETQYF

clone_size: -
v_call: TRBV10-3
d_call: -
j_call: TRBJ2-5
cdr3_nt: TGTGCCATCAGCCCAGGTTCGGAGACCCAGTACTTC
cdr3_aa: CAISPGSETQYF

clone_size: once
v_call: TRBV11-3
d_call: TRBD2
j_call: TRBJ2-1
cdr3_nt: TGTGCCAGCAGCTTAGGCGGGGTAGCGGGAGATCAGTTCTTC
cdr3_aa: CASSLGGVAGDQFF

clone_size: -
v_call: TRBV5-1
d_call: -
j_call: TRBJ2-3
cdr3_nt: TGCGCCAGCAGCTTAGCACTCTCGGAGGCAGATACGCAGTATTTT
cdr3_aa: CASSLALSEADTQYF

clone_size: -
v_call: TRBV6-5
d_call: -
j_call: TRBJ1-5
cdr3_nt: TGTGCCAGTGCCTTATCAGGGTTAGGGAATCAGCCCCAGCATTTT
cdr3_aa: CASALSGLGNQPQHF

clone_size: few
v_call: TRBV5-1
d_call: TRBD1
j_call: TRBJ2-2
cdr3_nt: TGCGCCAGCAGAATTTCCGGGACAGGGGCCGGCACCGGGGAGCTGTTTTTT
cdr3_aa: CASRISGTGAGTGELFF

clone_size: once
v_call: TRBV5-1
d_call: -
j_call: TRBJ1-2
cdr3_nt: TGCGCCAGCAGCTTCGACTACGACGGCCTAGTAGGGCCGGTCGGCTACACCTTC
cdr3_aa: CASSFDYDGLVGPVGYTF